This T cell receptor beta chain was identified during a study of blood T cell repertoires in COVID-19. Overall study context: The analysed material was cDNA or gDNA that came from T cells, B-cell-depleted T cells, or PBMCs.

In the authors' workflow: For nucleated cells, counts were estimated from reference gene primer amplification. Only in-frame clones appear in the TCRdb table, and some are missing; sequencing was by immunoSEQ multiplex PCR. Clone size and the V and J calls come from that table; the DNA yielded D and trimming. The sample has approximately 91,000 clones; more than 60% are singletons. CDR1 and CDR2 from the germline V gene are SGHRS and YFSETQ. The CDR3 has 15 amino acids. The trim removed 4 bases at V and 4 bases at J, leaving 11 bases unmatched. Sequenced input: peripheral blood. The genes are TRBV5-1 and TRBJ2-7; 7 bases map to TRBD1. This TCR derives from a man between 65 and 85 years old with acute or convalescent COVID-19. The CDR3: CASSPPPGQRYEQYF. The DNA of the CDR3 is TGCGCCAGCAGCCCACCCCCGGGACAGCGGTACGAGCAGTACTTC.